The 9 T cell receptor beta chains in this list originate from one sample, sequenced in a study of cytomegalovirus exposure and HLA in healthy donors. The PCR had 60 Vbeta and 13 Jbeta primers. The method was immunoSEQ multiplex PCR; TCRdb's version includes in-frame clones alone and lacks a portion of them. The sample has some 180,000 clones; over 70% are singletons. Material for sequencing was PBMCs. These receptors all stem from a man aged 35 to 55 in good health and CMV-seropositive.

The chain recombines TRBV5-3 with TRBJ2-5; D perhaps matches TRBD1 (5 bases). TRBV5-3 is an ORF for which the function is uncertain. The length of the CDR3 is 16 residues. V lost 0 bases, J lost 5 bases, and 17 bases lay in between. CDR3 bases: TGTGCCAGAAGCTTGGGTCAGTACAGGCCGTCGGAGACCCAGTACTTC. This translates into CARSLGQYRPSETQYF.

This sequence joins TRBV10-2 and TRBJ2-7; D ambiguous. The CDR3 covers 11 residues. Deletions cut 5 bases from V and 2 bases from J, with 4 bases between. CDR1 is WSHSY and CDR2 is SAAADI in the germline V gene. The CDR3 DNA reads as TGCGCCAGCAGTCCAGCCTACGAGCAGTACTTC. Translating it yields CASSPAYEQYF.

The chain combines TRBV6-6 with TRBJ1-2, with TRBD1 matching over 7 bases. CDR3 size: 15 residues. Trimming removed 5 bases from V and 4 bases from J; junction bases left unmatched: 10. From germline, CDR1 is MNHNY and CDR2 SVGAGI (reference sequence). The CDR3 DNA reads as TGTGCCAGCAGTCTTGTCCCGGGACAGCTCTATGGCTACACCTTC. This codes for CASSLVPGQLYGYTF.

The chain recombines TRBV11-2 with TRBJ2-7; TRBD1 is a possible D gene (6 bases). V was clipped by 4 bases and J by 3 bases, with 7 bases between them. CDR1 and CDR2 from the germline V gene are SGHAT and FQNNGV. The CDR3 totals 12 residues. The chain's CDR3 is CASSSQGYEQYF. DNA of the CDR3: TGTGCCAGCAGCTCACAGGGCTACGAGCAGTACTTC.

The V gene is TRBV18, the J gene TRBJ2-5; no clear D. CDR3 length: 15 amino acids. V lost 6 bases and J lost 1, with 15 bases in between. Germline CDR1 KGHSH, CDR2 LQKENI. CDR3 region: CASSHPGDPQETQYF. For the CDR3, the DNA is TGTGCCAGCTCCCATCCTGGAGACCCCCAAGAGACCCAGTACTTC. Using reference TRBV18 and TRBJ2-5 for the parts outside the CDR3, the full variable domain is NAGVMQNPRHLVRRRGQEARLRCSPMKGHSHVYWYRQLPEEGLKFMVYLQKENIIDESGMPKERFSAEFPKEGPSILRIQQVVRGDSAAYFCASSHPGDPQETQYFGPGTRLLVL.

The V call is TRBV5-4, the J call TRBJ2-7; 9 nucleotides agree with TRBD2. CDR1 is SGHNT and CDR2 is YYREEE in the germline V gene (reference sequence). This CDR3 contains 15 residues. Unmatched junction bases numbered 6, after V lost 3 bases and J lost 2 bases. The CDR3 here is CASSSSSGIAYEQYF. The DNA for the CDR3 is TGTGCCAGCAGCTCCTCTAGCGGGATCGCCTACGAGCAGTACTTC. Using reference TRBV5-4 and TRBJ2-7 for the parts outside the CDR3, the full variable domain is ETGVTQSPTHLIKTRGQQVTLRCSSQSGHNTVSWYQQALGQGPQFIFQYYREEENGRGNFPPRFSGLQFPNYSSELNVNALELDDSALYLCASSSSSGIAYEQYFGPGTRLTVT.

This sequence joins TRBV11-2 and TRBJ1-1, with 7 bases matching TRBD1. Germline values: CDR1 SGHAT, CDR2 FQNNGV. This CDR3 is built from 17 residues. Trimming removed 5 bases from V and 1 base from J; junction bases left unmatched: 13. CDR3: CASSPYTGVAPNTEAFF. Written as DNA, the CDR3 is TGTGCCAGCAGCCCATATACAGGGGTCGCCCCGAACACTGAAGCTTTCTTT. The variable domain in full, with the rest retrieved from reference TRBV11-2 and TRBJ1-1, is EAGVAQSPRYKIIEKRQSVAFWCNPISGHATLYWYQQILGQGPKLLIQFQNNGVVDDSQLPKDRFSAERLKGVDSTLKIQPAKLEDSAVYLCASSPYTGVAPNTEAFFGQGTRLTVV.

For the CDR3, the DNA is TGCAGCGGATCCGCGATATCTGGCTATGGCTACACCTTC. Translated, it gives CSGSAISGYGYTF. The chain is built from TRBV29-1 and TRBJ1-2; D not resolved. The V end lost 7 bases, the J end lost 4 bases, and 16 bases lay between the germline ends. This CDR3 is built from 13 residues. Per the germline V gene, CDR1 is SQVTM and CDR2 is ANQGSEA.

The V gene is TRBV6-5, the J gene TRBJ2-2, with 8 bases identical to TRBD2. Losses at the gene ends were 6 bases for V and 5 bases for J; bases not matched to a gene: 8. The germline V gene has CDR1 MNHEY and CDR2 SVGAGI. The CDR3 is made up of 15 amino acids. CDR3 sequence: CASRPRGGGTGELFF. CDR3 nucleotide sequence: TGTGCCAGCAGGCCACGGGGGGGAGGGACCGGGGAGCTGTTTTTT.